These 5 T cell receptor beta chains share one sample of origin, sequenced in a study of T cell responses to AZD1222 COVID-19 vaccine. TCRdb's table, derived via immunoSEQ multiplex PCR, lists solely in-frame clones and lacks some. Of about 140,000 clones in the sample, 85% to 90% were seen once. The sample was peripheral blood, taken on day 0 of AZD1222 vaccination. The receptor set was obtained from an adult in good health.

V and J are TRBV12-3 or TRBV12-4 and TRBJ1-6; D gene unclear. V lost 2 bases to trimming and J lost 7 bases, with 6 bases between them. The CDR3 length is 13 residues. CDR3 loop: CASSLSTNSPLHF. DNA of the CDR3: TGTGCCAGCAGTTTATCAACAAATTCACCCCTCCACTTT.

The CDR3: CSVSARVHGYTF. The CDR3 nucleotides are TGCAGCGTCTCCGCCAGGGTCCATGGCTACACCTTC. V usage is TRBV29-1 and J usage is TRBJ1-2, with a tentative D call TRBD1 (5 bases). Germline V gene sequence: CDR1 SQVTM, CDR2 ANQGSEA. This CDR3 comprises 12 residues. Deletions cut 6 bases from V and 6 bases from J, with 14 bases between.

This sequence joins TRBV10-3 and TRBJ2-2; TRBD1 matches 9 bases. V was pared by 6 bases and J by 6 bases, with 5 bases of the junction left unmatched. Germline V gene lookup returns CDR1 ENHRY and CDR2 SYGVKD. The CDR3 loop spans 14 amino acids. The CDR3, as DNA: TGTGCCATCAGGAGACAGGGGGAGGCCGGGGAGCTGTTTTTT. Its protein product is CAIRRQGEAGELFF.

The chain couples TRBV4-1 to TRBJ2-5; possibly TRBD2 for D (6 bases). Trimming stripped 7 bases from V and 2 bases from J, with 17 bases between. The CDR3 loop spans 15 amino acids. Per the germline V gene, CDR1 is MGHRA and CDR2 is YSYEKL. The CDR3 DNA is TGCGCCAGCACTTCAAACTGGGGGGATCAAGAGACCCAGTACTTC. Translated: CASTSNWGDQETQYF.

The rearrangement links TRBV28 to TRBJ2-1; TRBD2 might be the D (6 bases). The CDR3 has 16 amino acids. Trimming stripped 5 bases from V and 5 bases from J, with 19 bases between. CDR1 and CDR2 (germline): MDHEN, SYDVKM. The CDR3 nucleotides are TGTGCCAGCAGTCATCCGGGACTTCCGAACCACAATGAGCAGTTCTTC. Translating it yields CASSHPGLPNHNEQFF.